The subject of this entry is one TCR beta chain. Germline assignment: CDR1 KGHDR and CDR2 SFDVKD. The CDR3 extends over 15 amino acids. The ends lost 3 bases at V and 8 bases at J; junction bases unmatched: 4. TCRdb analysed the RT-PCR reads with MiXCR anew, one entry per CDR3 protein. This table has fewer than 800,000 distinct CDR3 sequences, more than 13% appearing once. Sequencing input: memory CD4+ T cells from blood. This sequence was found in a female donor in good health, serving as a healthy control. This chain uses TRBV24-1 with TRBJ2-4, with 12 nucleotides matching TRBD1. The CDR3 region has the DNA TGTGCCACCAGTGATCCGGGACAGGGGGCGGACATTCAGTACTTC. Translated, it gives CATSDPGQGADIQYF.